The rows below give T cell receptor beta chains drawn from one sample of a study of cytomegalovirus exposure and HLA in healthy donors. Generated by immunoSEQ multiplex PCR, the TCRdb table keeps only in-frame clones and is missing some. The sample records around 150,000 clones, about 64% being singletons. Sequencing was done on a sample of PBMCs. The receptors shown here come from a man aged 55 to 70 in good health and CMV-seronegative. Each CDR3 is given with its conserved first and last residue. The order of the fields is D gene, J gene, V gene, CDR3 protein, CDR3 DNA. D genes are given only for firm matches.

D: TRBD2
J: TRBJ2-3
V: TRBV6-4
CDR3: CASSDAAGARDTQYF
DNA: TGTGCCAGCAGTGATGCGGCGGGAGCGCGGGATACGCAGTATTTT

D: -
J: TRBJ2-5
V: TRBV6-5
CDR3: CASSYLPSDGKETQYF
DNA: TGTGCCAGCAGTTACCTCCCCTCGGACGGGAAGGAGACCCAGTACTTC

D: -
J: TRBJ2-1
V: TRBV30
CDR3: CAWSFSPQNEQFF
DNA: TGTGCCTGGAGTTTTTCCCCCCAAAATGAGCAGTTCTTC

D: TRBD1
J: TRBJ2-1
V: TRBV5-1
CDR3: CASSLEVTGGNEQFF
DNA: TGCGCCAGCAGCTTGGAGGTGACAGGGGGGAATGAGCAGTTCTTC

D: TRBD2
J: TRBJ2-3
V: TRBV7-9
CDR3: CASSPVRRLAGNTDTQYF
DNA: TGTGCCAGCAGCCCTGTCCGCCGACTAGCGGGTAACACAGATACGCAGTATTTT

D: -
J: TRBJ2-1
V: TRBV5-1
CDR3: CASSLALLAGSKGNEQFF
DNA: TGCGCCAGCAGCTTGGCCCTCTTAGCCGGAAGCAAGGGGAATGAGCAGTTCTTC

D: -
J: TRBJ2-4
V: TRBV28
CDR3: CASSSSYRILAKNIQYF
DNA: TGTGCCAGCAGTTCCTCATACAGGATTCTAGCCAAAAACATTCAGTACTTC

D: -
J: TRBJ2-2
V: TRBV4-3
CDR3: CASSQVTGAGATGELFF
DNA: TGCGCCAGCAGCCAAGTAACCGGGGCGGGGGCCACCGGGGAGCTGTTTTTT

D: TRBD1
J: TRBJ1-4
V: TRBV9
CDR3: CASSVAGQSLYNEKLFF
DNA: TGTGCCAGCAGCGTAGCGGGACAGAGCCTTTATAATGAAAAACTGTTTTTT

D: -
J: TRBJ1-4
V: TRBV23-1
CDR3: CASSQSGSSPRGKLFF
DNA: TGCGCCAGCAGTCAATCGGGCTCTTCCCCCCGTGGAAAACTGTTTTTT

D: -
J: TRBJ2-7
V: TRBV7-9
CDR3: CASSPFARAYEQYF
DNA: TGTGCCAGCAGCCCCTTCGCCAGGGCCTACGAGCAGTACTTC